This TCR beta chain was sequenced for a study of OX40 agonist ivuxolimab in advanced cancers. Produced via immunoSEQ multiplex PCR; TCRdb's table is partial and in-frame only. The repertoire holds approximately 50,000 clones, about 93% seen once, with around 19% in the top ten. Germline loops: CDR1 SEHNR, CDR2 FQNEAQ (reference sequence). The CDR3 has 18 amino acids. V lost 3 bases to trimming and J lost 7 bases; unmatched junction nucleotides: 18. This clone was recorded only once. The gene calls are TRBV7-9 and TRBJ2-1; 7 nucleotides align to TRBD1. The TCR was taken from an adult with an advanced solid tumor such as melanoma, head and neck, liver or kidney cancer. This sample comprised CD4+ or CD8+ T cells sorted from blood, obtained in a trial of the OX40 agonist ivuxolimab. CDR3 in amino acids: CASSLTGKSHIPFNEQFF. In DNA, the CDR3 is TGTGCCAGCAGCTTGACAGGGAAGAGCCATATTCCTTTTAATGAGCAGTTCTTC.